Below, 31 T cell receptor beta chains from the same sample are listed, as sequenced in a study of blood T cell repertoires in COVID-19. TCRdb's copy holds only in-frame clones and misses some; the assay was immunoSEQ multiplex PCR. The data hold about 140,000 clones, with about three quarters observed a single time. The sequencing input was peripheral blood. Receptors were obtained from a man aged 45-65 years with acute or convalescent COVID-19.

This chain links TRBV10-2 with TRBJ1-5; 7 positions match TRBD1. Unmatched junction bases numbered 4, after V lost 8 bases and J lost 3 bases. CDR3 size: 13 residues. CDR1 WSHSY and CDR2 SAAADI come from the germline V gene. The CDR3 loop reads CASSGQSNQPQHF. The CDR3 DNA reads TGCGCCAGCTCGGGACAGTCCAATCAGCCCCAGCATTTT.

This clone was detected only once. The chain carries TRBV27 and TRBJ1-2, with D uncertain. Trimming pared 0 bases from V and 8 bases from J, leaving 10 bases between. CDR1 MNHEY and CDR2 SMNVEV come from the germline V gene (reference sequence). This CDR3 is built from 13 residues. The DNA for the CDR3 is TGTGCCAGCAGTTTATCGGCAGGTCAGGGCTACACCTTC. Its translation is CASSLSAGQGYTF.

This clone was recorded only once. V gene TRBV30 combines with J gene TRBJ1-1, with D perhaps matching TRBD1 (6 bases). Between the trimmed V and J ends, which lost 3 bases and 2 bases, there was a span of 7 bases. The CDR3 has 12 residues. Germline V CDR1 and CDR2: GTSNPN, SVGIG (reference sequence). In nucleotides, the CDR3 is TGTGCCTGGAGACAGGGAAACACTGAAGCTTTCTTT. Translating it yields CAWRQGNTEAFF.

The J gene is TRBJ2-3, the V gene TRBV3-1 (or the pseudogene TRBV3-2); D unresolved. The V end was cut by 1 base, the J end by 8 bases, with 10 bases between. The CDR3 covers 13 residues. Germline V gene data show CDR1 as LGHDT and CDR2 as YNNKEL (reference sequence). The CDR3 sequence: CASSQGRFGTQYF. CDR3 nucleotide sequence: TGTGCCAGCAGCCAAGGTCGGTTTGGTACGCAGTATTTT.

This clone appeared once. A junction end diverges from the germline sequence, so it may reflect a read error. This chain links TRBV2 with TRBJ2-7, with no clear D. The CDR3 extends over 11 amino acids. Germline V gene lookup returns CDR1 SNHLY and CDR2 FYNNEI. CDR3 nucleotides: TGTGCCAGCAGTGTGTCAGGTCAGCAGCACTTC. Protein product: CASSVSGQQHF.

The chain couples TRBV18 to TRBJ2-7, with 11 bases identical to TRBD1. This CDR3 has 15 residues. After removal of 4 bases from V and 7 bases from J, the junction contained 9 bases not matched to a gene. The germline V gene has CDR1 KGHSH and CDR2 LQKENI. CDR3 sequence: CASSRRTGGEGEQYF. The DNA for the CDR3 is TGTGCCAGCTCACGTAGGACAGGGGGCGAGGGGGAGCAGTACTTC.

V gene TRBV25-1 combines with J gene TRBJ2-1, with 7 bases that match TRBD1. J lost 3 bases, V lost 0 bases, and 5 bases had no gene match. The CDR3 covers 16 residues. Germline V gene sequence: CDR1 MGHDK, CDR2 SYGVNS. DNA for the CDR3: TGTGCCAGCAGTGAATATTCCTCAGGGGGCTACAATGAGCAGTTCTTC. Protein: CASSEYSSGGYNEQFF.

This clone was counted only a few times. J is TRBJ1-6 and V is TRBV9; D unclear. The CDR3 is 14 residues long. Germline-derived CDR1 and CDR2 are SGDLS and YYNGEE. V lost 0 bases, J lost 4 bases, and 5 bases lay in between. The CDR3 DNA sequence: TGTGCCAGCAGCGTAGCCGGGTATAATTCACCCCTCCACTTT. Its protein product is CASSVAGYNSPLHF.

This clone came up once. V and J are TRBV7-2 and TRBJ2-1; tentative D call: TRBD2 (5 bases). The CDR3 is 14 residues long. Trimming left V 5 bases short and J 4 bases short, with 12 bases between. Germline assignment: CDR1 SGHTA and CDR2 FQGNSA. The chain's CDR3 is CASSPVPGYNEQFF. CDR3 DNA: TGTGCCAGCAGCCCAGTCCCGGGATACAATGAGCAGTTCTTC.

The V call is TRBV11-2, the J call TRBJ2-7, with unresolved D. The CDR3 runs 13 residues. Germline CDR1 SGHAT, CDR2 FQNNGV. V lost 3 bases, J lost 0 bases, and 6 bases lay in between. In DNA form, the CDR3 reads TGTGCCAGCAGCTTCAGATTCTCCTACGAGCAGTACGTC. It translates to CASSFRFSYEQYV.

The V gene is TRBV14, the J gene TRBJ2-7, with TRBD1 matching 8 bases. V shed 0 bases, J shed 2 bases, and the junction held 24 bases outside the gene matches. This CDR3 contains 22 residues. Germline CDR1 is SGHDN and CDR2 is FVKESK. The CDR3 DNA sequence: TGTGCCAGCAGCCAAGACCCCAACCCCACACACGAACCAGGGGGCTCGACCTACGAGCAGTACGTC. As protein: CASSQDPNPTHEPGGSTYEQYV.

The rearrangement joins TRBV10-3 to TRBJ1-5; the D gene is possibly TRBD1 (6 bases). V gave up 3 bases and J gave up 6 bases, with 15 bases separating them. CDR3 size: 15 residues. Germline V CDR1 and CDR2: ENHRY, SYGVKD. CDR3 coding DNA: TGTGCCATCAGTGAAGAACGGGGGGCCGGTCAGCCCCAGCATTTT. Its translation is CAISEERGAGQPQHF.

The J gene is TRBJ1-2, the V gene TRBV30, with 9 bases fitting TRBD1. The J segment lost 0 bases and the V segment lost 2 bases, leaving 4 bases of the junction unmatched. The CDR3 totals 15 residues. Germline-derived CDR1 and CDR2 are GTSNPN and SVGIG (reference sequence). The CDR3 loop is CAWSSGQGPNYGYTF. CDR3 DNA: TGTGCCTGGAGTTCCGGACAGGGGCCTAACTATGGCTACACCTTC.

V usage is TRBV9 and J usage is TRBJ1-6; possibly TRBD1 for D (5 bases). The CDR3 runs to 14 residues. Trimming cost V 3 bases and J 7 bases, with 11 bases left between them. The germline V gene encodes CDR1 SGDLS and CDR2 YYNGEE. The DNA for the CDR3 is TGTGCCAGCAGCGATCGGGGGGTGAATTCACCCCTCCACTTT. Its protein product is CASSDRGVNSPLHF.

The chain links TRBV9 to TRBJ2-3; tentative D call: TRBD1 (6 bases). V was clipped by 1 base and J by 2 bases, with 11 bases between them. The CDR3 runs 15 residues. From germline, CDR1 is SGDLS and CDR2 YYNGEE. As DNA, the CDR3 is TGTGCCAGCAGCGTACCGACAGGAATCACAGATACGCAGTATTTT. This gives the protein CASSVPTGITDTQYF.

This chain links TRBV3-1 (or the pseudogene TRBV3-2) with TRBJ1-2; 7 bases match TRBD1. V trimming: 4 bases; J trimming: 10 bases; junction bases outside the gene matches: 9. From germline, CDR1 is LGHDT and CDR2 YNNKEL (reference sequence). The CDR3 extends over 13 amino acids. CDR3 residues: CASSPVMGQPYTF. DNA for the CDR3: TGTGCCAGCAGCCCGGTTATGGGACAGCCCTACACCTTC.

By frequency in the sample, this clone is medium-sized. The rearrangement links TRBV11-2 to TRBJ2-2; D is undetermined. CDR1 and CDR2 (germline): SGHAT, FQNNGV. CDR3 size: 16 residues. V lost 0 bases to trimming and J lost 1 base, with 9 bases between them. The CDR3 protein is CASSLDRSLNTGELFF. In DNA, the CDR3 is TGTGCCAGCAGCTTAGACCGGTCCTTGAACACCGGGGAGCTGTTTTTT.

The chain recombines TRBV5-1 with TRBJ2-4; 7 positions match TRBD1. Per the germline V gene, CDR1 is SGHRS and CDR2 is YFSETQ. V gave up 2 bases and J gave up 4 bases; unmatched junction bases: 3. The length of the CDR3 is 14 residues. CDR3 protein: CASSFETGKNIQYF. CDR3 DNA sequence: TGCGCCAGCAGCTTCGAGACAGGGAAAAACATTCAGTACTTC.

The table lists this clone with a count of one. The CDR3 nucleotides read TGTGCCAGCAGCGTCCGACAGAGCTCTGGAAACACCATATATTTT. Encoded protein: CASSVRQSSGNTIYF. This chain joins TRBV13 and TRBJ1-3, with TRBD1 as a possible D gene (5 bases). The CDR3 runs to 15 residues. CDR1 and CDR2 from the germline V gene are PRHDT and FYEKMQ (reference sequence). V lost 5 bases to trimming and J lost 0 bases, with 11 bases between them.

This clone was found many times. V and J are TRBV19 and TRBJ2-7, with a weak D call TRBD2 (6 bases). V was pared by 5 bases and J by 0 bases, with 8 bases between. Germline values: CDR1 LNHDA, CDR2 SQIVND (reference sequence). The CDR3 is made up of 13 amino acids. The CDR3 nucleotides are TGTGCCAGTAGTGGAGGGTACTCCTACGAGCAGTACTTC. This gives the protein CASSGGYSYEQYF.

This chain uses TRBV21-1 with TRBJ2-1; the table calls TRBD1, which could not be checked here. TRBV21-1 is a known pseudogene. This CDR3 has 14 amino acids. The CDR3 nucleotides are TGTGCCAGCAGCAACCAGACAGGTTACAATGAGCAGTTCTTC. It codes for CASSNQTGYNEQFF.

This clone was seen repeatedly, ten times or more. Other nucleotide sequences from this sample produce the same CDR3. The gene calls are TRBV2 and TRBJ1-5; the D is unclear. The V end was cut by 4 bases, the J end by 0 bases, with 10 bases between. The CDR3 spans 15 residues. CDR1 and CDR2 from the germline V gene are SNHLY and FYNNEI. The CDR3: CASSVTVDSNQPQHF. The CDR3 bases are TGTGCCAGCAGTGTGACTGTTGATAGCAATCAGCCCCAGCATTTT.

This clone was counted a few times. The chain has TRBV10-2 and TRBJ1-2; TRBD1 is a possible D gene (6 bases). V dropped 6 bases and J dropped 4 bases, with 15 bases sitting between them. This CDR3 region has 14 residues. Germline V gene sequence: CDR1 WSHSY, CDR2 SAAADI. CDR3 DNA: TGCGCCAGCAGGTCGACAGGTGAATCCTATGGCTACACCTTC. This translates into CASRSTGESYGYTF.

The chain couples TRBV24-1 to TRBJ2-6; 7 nucleotides align to TRBD2. CDR1 is KGHDR and CDR2 is SFDVKD in the germline V gene. CDR3 size: 19 residues. The trim removed 7 bases at V and 0 bases at J, leaving 14 bases unmatched. For the CDR3, the DNA is TGTGCCACCAGCTTGGAGAACCGCGGGGGTCTCTCTGGGGCCAACGTCCTGACTTTC. Amino acids: CATSLENRGGLSGANVLTF.

The chain uses TRBV5-6 and TRBJ2-1; the match to TRBD2 covers 15 bases. The CDR3 length is 15 residues. Germline CDR1 SGHDT, CDR2 YYEEEE. V shed 3 bases and J 10 bases; nucleotides not matched to a gene: 5. CDR3 amino acids: CASSWTSGGANEQFF. CDR3 nucleotide sequence: TGTGCCAGCAGCTGGACTAGCGGGGGGGCTAACGAGCAGTTCTTC.

This clone was counted a few times. V gene TRBV6-2 or TRBV6-3 combines with J gene TRBJ2-2, with TRBD2 matching over 12 bases. This CDR3 has 19 amino acids. With 5 bases clipped from V and 0 bases from J, the junction kept 10 bases outside the gene matches. The germline V gene encodes CDR1 MNHEY and CDR2 SVGEGT. The CDR3 DNA reads as TGTGCCAGCAGTCGGAGTGGGACTAGCGGGCCGACGAACACCGGGGAGCTGTTTTTT. Protein product: CASSRSGTSGPTNTGELFF.

This clone appeared a few times. J is TRBJ2-2 and V is TRBV7-7; 11 positions agree with TRBD2. The CDR3 runs 17 residues. Germline values: CDR1 SSHAT, CDR2 FNYEAQ (reference sequence). V was pared by 1 base and J by 5 bases, with 6 bases of the junction left unmatched. CDR3 protein: CASSLDRLAGGTGELFF. As DNA, the CDR3 is TGTGCCAGCAGCTTAGACCGGCTAGCGGGGGGTACCGGGGAGCTGTTTTTT.

The chain links TRBV19 to TRBJ1-5; D gene uncertain. The CDR3 totals 15 residues. Germline CDR1 reads LNHDA; CDR2 reads SQIVND (reference sequence). The V gene lost 3 bases and the J gene lost 4 bases, with 13 bases spanning the gap. The CDR3 protein is CASSMWRGGNQPQHF. The DNA of the CDR3 is TGTGCCAGTAGTATGTGGCGGGGAGGTAATCAGCCCCAGCATTTT.

This chain joins TRBV5-5 and TRBJ2-5; unclear D gene. This CDR3 region has 11 residues. Germline V gives CDR1 SGHKS, CDR2 YYEKEE (reference sequence). V lost 5 bases, J lost 3 bases, and 5 bases lay in between. CDR3 DNA: TGTGCCAGCAGGGCAGAAGAGACCCAGTACTTC. Its protein product is CASRAEETQYF.

In DNA form, the CDR3 reads TGTGCCAGCAGCTTAGGTCGGTGGGAGACCTACGAGCAGTACGTC. Residues: CASSLGRWETYEQYV. The chain is built from TRBV7-8 and TRBJ2-7, with D perhaps TRBD2 (5 bases). Germline CDR1 SGHVS, CDR2 FQNEAQ. Between the trimmed V and J ends, which lost 1 base and 2 bases, there was a span of 12 bases. This CDR3 comprises 15 residues.

This sequence joins TRBV2 and TRBJ1-5; D is uncertain. CDR3 size: 15 residues. V lost 4 bases and J lost 1, with 11 bases in between. Looked up from germline, CDR1 is SNHLY and CDR2 is FYNNEI. This CDR3 reads CASSVTGMSNQPQHF. In DNA, the CDR3 is TGTGCCAGCAGTGTTACGGGGATGAGCAATCAGCCCCAGCATTTT. Drawing the rest from reference TRBV2 and TRBJ1-5, the complete variable domain is EPEVTQTPSHQVTQMGQEVILRCVPISNHLYFYWYRQILGQKVEFLVSFYNNEISEKSEIFDDQFSVERPDGSNFTLKIRSTKLEDSAMYFCASSVTGMSNQPQHFGDGTRLSIL.